The clone carrying this TCR beta chain was recorded at least ten times. Its antigen is undetermined. The entry originates in a study of naive and memory T cell subsets. Study conclusions and caveats: In naive cells, over 95% of TCR sequences were seen only once. Possibly reflecting memory cells re-expressing CD45RA, a few larger clonotypes occurred in naive repertoires, especially CD8.

An equimolar mix of two oligonucleotides served as the beta constant-region primer for TRBC1 and TRBC2. The ligated cDNA underwent four PCR rounds using SP2 and nested alpha and beta constant-region primers. Ligation attached a single-stranded oligonucleotide with a 12-nucleotide UMI and the SP2 primer to the cDNA 3' end. One entry per CDR3 protein, called by TCRdb with MiXCR from the UMI-ligation and nested PCR reads. The table has around 93,000 distinct CDR3 sequences, over 9% seen once. The junction had 2 bases not matched to a gene; V was cut back by 3 bases and J by 2 bases. The CDR3 consists of 14 residues. The V gene's germline CDR1 is MDHEN and CDR2 SYDVKM.

Sequences were obtained from naive CD4+ T cells from blood. The TCR originated in a human donor in good health. J is TRBJ2-7 and V is TRBV28; 9 bases are shared with TRBD1. The CDR3 protein is CASSLDRGPYEQYF. The CDR3 DNA is TGTGCCAGCAGTTTGGACAGGGGTCCCTACGAGCAGTACTTC. The full variable domain, completed using reference TRBV28 and TRBJ2-7, is DVKVTQSSRYLVKRTGEKVFLECVQDMDHENMFWYRQDPGLGLRLIYFSYDVKMKEKGDIPEGYSVSREKKERFSLILESASTNQTSMYLCASSLDRGPYEQYFGPGTRLTVT.